The 32 T cell receptor beta chains reported below all come from one sample, sequenced in a study of monozygotic twins with inflammatory bowel disease. Reanalyzing the 5' RACE reads, TCRdb keeps one entry per CDR3 protein, without DNA. The table lists approximately 330,000 distinct CDR3 sequences. The sample consisted of blood. These receptors originate from a human donor with ulcerative colitis or Crohn's disease, or a healthy co-twin of an affected twin (not recorded which).

The rearrangement uses TRBV20-1 and TRBJ2-1; TCRdb returns TRBD2, unconfirmable since there is no DNA. CDR1 and CDR2 from the germline V gene are DFQATT and SNEGSKA (reference sequence). CDR3 size: 13 residues. CDR3 loop: CSAREAGRNEQFF.

The chain links TRBV7-9 to TRBJ2-1; no DNA is available, so the TRBD2 call from TCRdb remains unchecked. Germline CDR1 is SEHNR and CDR2 is FQNEAQ (reference sequence). The CDR3 is 14 residues long. CDR3 loop: CASSRTSVKDEQFF.

The chain has TRBV12-3 or TRBV12-4 and TRBJ1-5. CDR3 size: 14 residues. The CDR3 is CASMGTSSNQPQHF.

The gene calls are TRBV4-1 and TRBJ2-2; TCRdb reports TRBD2, a call that lacks DNA to check it against. CDR3 size: 15 residues. Per the germline V gene, CDR1 is MGHRA and CDR2 is YSYEKL. The CDR3 reads CASSTLAGDTGELFF.

The chain is built from TRBV4-1 and TRBJ2-3; the TCRdb D gene call, TRBD2, has no DNA to confirm it. CDR3 length equals 17 residues. Germline loops: CDR1 MGHRA, CDR2 YSYEKL. CDR3 sequence reads: CASSHEKTSRSTDTQYF.

The chain joins TRBV6-2 or TRBV6-3 to TRBJ1-5. CDR3 size: 13 residues. Germline assignment: CDR1 MNHEY and CDR2 SVGEGT. The CDR3 sequence is CASSYANNQPQHF.

This sequence joins TRBV5-1 and TRBJ2-1; TCRdb indicates TRBD1, and absent DNA this call remains unverified. Germline V lookup: CDR1 SGHRS, CDR2 YFSETQ. This CDR3 has 16 residues. CDR3 residues: CASSLEPRDRYNEQFF.

V usage is TRBV12-3 or TRBV12-4 and J usage is TRBJ2-2. The CDR3 is 15 amino acids. CDR3 region: CASSLTDIGTGELFF.

The chain recombines TRBV5-1 with TRBJ2-7. Germline V gene lookup returns CDR1 SGHRS and CDR2 YFSETQ. CDR3 length equals 14 residues. The chain's CDR3 is CASSFPSEAYEQYF.

The chain recombines TRBV5-1 with TRBJ2-7; TCRdb names TRBD1, which stays unverified in the absence of DNA. Germline CDR1 SGHRS, CDR2 YFSETQ. The CDR3 length is 16 residues. CDR3 residues: CASSEPRDRITYEQYF.

CDR3 residues: CASSLDQGLNQPQHF. V is TRBV28 and J is TRBJ1-5; as DNA is missing, the TRBD1 call by TCRdb cannot be tested. The CDR3 consists of 15 residues. Germline lookup yields CDR1 MDHEN and CDR2 SYDVKM.

The rearrangement joins TRBV20-1 to TRBJ2-3; TCRdb designates TRBD2, a call that cannot be tested without DNA. The CDR3 runs 16 residues. The germline V gene has CDR1 DFQATT and CDR2 SNEGSKA (reference sequence). CDR3 sequence: CSAGTSGGTTWDTQYF.

The genes are TRBV28 and TRBJ2-7; TCRdb reports TRBD2, a call that lacks DNA to check it against. Germline V gene lookup returns CDR1 MDHEN and CDR2 SYDVKM. The CDR3 totals 14 residues. Here the CDR3 reads CASRGSGSSYEQYF.

This chain joins TRBV5-5 and TRBJ2-7. Germline V gene sequence: CDR1 SGHKS, CDR2 YYEKEE (reference sequence). The length of the CDR3 is 12 residues. The CDR3 spells CASSLSTVEQYF. The variable domain in full, completed from reference TRBV5-5 and TRBJ2-7, reads DAGVTQSPTHLIKTRGQQVTLRCSPISGHKSVSWYQQVLGQGPQFIFQYYEKEERGRGNFPDRFSARQFPNYSSELNVNALLLGDSALYLCASSLSTVEQYFGPGTRLTVT.

The chain couples TRBV28 to TRBJ1-2; TCRdb gives TRBD1 as the D gene, but with no DNA this cannot be confirmed. The CDR3 covers 13 residues. Germline CDR1 MDHEN, CDR2 SYDVKM. The CDR3 is CASSSSSWGRFSF.

The CDR3 loop reads CSARDSRWGFPETTNTGELFF. This chain links TRBV20-1 with TRBJ2-2. CDR3 size: 21 residues. The germline V gene has CDR1 DFQATT and CDR2 SNEGSKA (reference sequence).

The rearrangement uses TRBV5-5 and TRBJ1-5; there is no DNA to check the TCRdb D call of TRBD1. This CDR3 is 15 amino acids long. Germline values: CDR1 SGHKS, CDR2 YYEKEE (reference sequence). This CDR3 reads CASSLPGGRNQPQHF.

The J gene is TRBJ1-2, the V gene TRBV20-1; TCRdb reports TRBD1, a call that lacks DNA to check it against. Germline V gene data show CDR1 as DFQATT and CDR2 as SNEGSKA (reference sequence). The CDR3 extends over 13 amino acids. CDR3 region: CSAYQTGNYGYTF.

J is TRBJ1-6 and V is TRBV7-8. Germline CDR1 is SGHVS and CDR2 is FQNEAQ. The CDR3 sequence is 14 residues long. This CDR3 is CASSSGYSGSPLHF.

The rearrangement joins TRBV12-3 or TRBV12-4 to TRBJ1-1; no DNA is available, so the TRBD1 call from TCRdb remains unchecked. This CDR3 contains 14 residues. This CDR3 reads CASSQTWGNTEAFF.

V gene TRBV5-5 combines with J gene TRBJ1-5; TCRdb designates TRBD1, a call that cannot be tested without DNA. Germline CDR1 is SGHKS and CDR2 is YYEKEE (reference sequence). This CDR3 is 14 amino acids long. CDR3 sequence: CASSSGPGGQPQHF.

The chain recombines TRBV27 with TRBJ1-1. Germline CDR1 reads MNHEY; CDR2 reads SMNVEV (reference sequence). This CDR3 spans 13 amino acids. CDR3 residues: CASSFSLYTEALF.

The chain recombines TRBV29-1 with TRBJ1-1. The CDR3 is 13 amino acids. CDR1 and CDR2 (germline): SQVTM, ANQGSEA. CDR3 in amino acids: CSVRIGMNTEAFF.

The V gene is TRBV7-6, the J gene TRBJ2-1; as DNA is missing, the TRBD2 call by TCRdb cannot be tested. The CDR3 spans 15 residues. From germline, CDR1 is SGHVS and CDR2 FNYEAQ. The CDR3 is CASSLLAGPYNEQFF.

The chain joins TRBV10-1 to TRBJ1-5; the D gene TCRdb calls, TRBD1, cannot be checked with no DNA. This CDR3 has 14 amino acids. Germline CDR1 WNHNN, CDR2 SYGVQD (reference sequence). CDR3 protein: CASSDQGAGQPQHF.

V and J are TRBV5-5 and TRBJ2-7; TCRdb gives TRBD2 as the D gene, but with no DNA this cannot be confirmed. Germline assignment: CDR1 SGHKS and CDR2 YYEKEE (reference sequence). This CDR3 comprises 19 residues. CDR3 amino acids: CASSLASFLAAILKGEQYF.

The V call is TRBV5-4, the J call TRBJ2-7; TCRdb proposes TRBD1, but this gene call is untestable without DNA. The CDR3 covers 14 residues. The V gene's germline CDR1 is SGHNT and CDR2 YYREEE (reference sequence). The CDR3 loop reads CASSSTAGPYEQYF.

The chain joins TRBV24-1 to TRBJ2-2; the D call of TRBD1 rests on TCRdb alone, since no DNA is present to check it. Germline lookup yields CDR1 KGHDR and CDR2 SFDVKD. The CDR3 runs to 18 residues. The CDR3 is CATSDPSSDSGNTGELFF.

The J gene is TRBJ2-1, the V gene TRBV27; as DNA is missing, the TRBD2 call by TCRdb cannot be tested. The CDR3 runs to 16 residues. CDR1 and CDR2 from the germline V gene are MNHEY and SMNVEV (reference sequence). This chain's CDR3 is CASSLSPMTSYNEQFF.

CDR3 sequence: CASSLVSTGHYTF. The rearrangement uses TRBV7-2 and TRBJ1-2; TCRdb's D gene call, TRBD1, goes unchecked for lack of DNA. This CDR3 has 13 residues. The germline V gene has CDR1 SGHTA and CDR2 FQGNSA.

The chain combines TRBV10-3 with TRBJ1-1. The CDR3 sequence is 13 residues long. The germline V gene has CDR1 ENHRY and CDR2 SYGVKD. CDR3 sequence reads: CAISAKGNTEAFF.

V is TRBV4-1 and J is TRBJ2-1; TCRdb selects TRBD2, and the lack of DNA leaves this call unchecked. The CDR3 covers 19 residues. CDR1 and CDR2 from the germline V gene are MGHRA and YSYEKL. The CDR3: CASSQDGTSGRSPPREQFF.